These 19 T cell receptor beta chains came from one sample sequenced in a study of T-cell memory formation after mild COVID-19. Each CDR3 protein gets one entry after TCRdb re-called the 5' RACE reads with MiXCR. The table records under 300,000 distinct CDR3 sequences, more than 8% of them present only once. Sample: PBMCs or a T cell subset sorted from them (not recorded which). Source of these receptors: a man aged 18 to 29 who had mild COVID-19 (a few samples of this study predate the infection). Cell type and time point are not known.

This rearrangement joins TRBV6-2 or TRBV6-3 to TRBJ1-1; no clear D gene. CDR1 and CDR2 (germline): MNHEY, SVGEGT. Trimming removed 8 bases from V and 1 base from J, with 11 bases in between. The CDR3 runs to 13 residues. This CDR3 is CASRFGPNTEAFF. The CDR3 region has the DNA TGTGCCAGCCGTTTTGGGCCGAACACTGAAGCTTTCTTT.

This clonotype has a handful of counts. The chain joins TRBV7-9 to TRBJ1-6; tentative D call: TRBD1 (5 bases). Germline assignment: CDR1 SEHNR and CDR2 FQNEAQ (reference sequence). V lost 5 bases and J 13 bases, leaving 12 bases between the germline ends. The CDR3 runs to 12 residues. The DNA of the CDR3 is TGTGCCAGCAGCCGGGACTTTGCGCCCCTCCACTTT. Protein product: CASSRDFAPLHF.

V usage is TRBV7-2 and J usage is TRBJ2-2, with 7 bases matching TRBD1. CDR3 size: 15 residues. The germline V gene has CDR1 SGHTA and CDR2 FQGNSA. Trimming cost V 4 bases and J 5 bases; bases outside gene matches: 7. The CDR3 protein is CASSYRTGETGELFF. The CDR3 bases are TGTGCCAGCAGCTACCGGACAGGTGAAACCGGGGAGCTGTTTTTT.

This clonotype appeared many times. This chain links TRBV9 with TRBJ2-3; TRBD1 might be the D (6 bases). V was pared by 1 base and J by 3 bases, with 12 bases between. Germline lookup yields CDR1 SGDLS and CDR2 YYNGEE. The CDR3 consists of 15 residues. In DNA form, the CDR3 reads TGTGCCAGCAGCGTATATGGACAGTGGACAGATACGCAGTATTTT. Encoded protein: CASSVYGQWTDTQYF.

Here the CDR3 DNA reads TGCAGCGTCGTGGGACACTCGGGGAACTATGGCTACACCTTC. Protein: CSVVGHSGNYGYTF. V and J are TRBV29-1 and TRBJ1-2; a possible D gene is TRBD1 (6 bases). Trimming cost V 6 bases and J 2 bases, with 16 bases left between them. The CDR3 covers 14 residues. Per the germline V gene, CDR1 is SQVTM and CDR2 is ANQGSEA.

This clonotype was picked up a small number of times. The rearrangement joins TRBV12-3 or TRBV12-4 to TRBJ2-3, with TRBD2 as a possible D gene (5 bases). Trimming cost V 3 bases and J 9 bases, with 7 bases left between them. The length of the CDR3 is 11 residues. The DNA of the CDR3 is TGTGCCAGCAGTTTGAGGGTCACGCAGTATTTT. Its translation is CASSLRVTQYF.

The CDR3 DNA is TGTGCCAGCAGCAACCGACCAGGTAGCTCCTACAATGAGCAGTTCTTC. Translating it yields CASSNRPGSSYNEQFF. V is TRBV11-3 and J is TRBJ2-1; D is unclear. The germline V gene has CDR1 SGHNT and CDR2 YENEEA. CDR3 length: 16 amino acids. Trimming took 5 bases from V and 0 from J, leaving 14 bases between them.

The chain links TRBV20-1 to TRBJ1-5, with 8 bases matching TRBD1. The CDR3 is 15 residues long. The V gene's germline CDR1 is DFQATT and CDR2 SNEGSKA (reference sequence). After removal of 5 bases from V and 6 bases from J, the junction contained 12 bases not matched to a gene. CDR3 DNA: TGCAGTGCTCACCAGGGGGCGGATGGTGGTCAGCCCCAGCATTTT. Amino acids: CSAHQGADGGQPQHF.

This clonotype was seen a few times. This chain links TRBV7-2 with TRBJ2-5; D not certain. Trimming took 1 base from V and 5 from J, leaving 8 bases between them. From germline, CDR1 is SGHTA and CDR2 FQGNSA. The CDR3 loop spans 13 amino acids. CDR3 bases: TGTGCCAGCAGCTTAGGAGCTACTGAGACCCAGTACTTC. Translated: CASSLGATETQYF.

This rearrangement joins TRBV12-3 or TRBV12-4 to TRBJ2-1, with 10 bases identical to TRBD1. This CDR3 region has 15 residues. J lost 5 bases, V lost 8 bases, and 9 bases had no gene match. The CDR3 spells CASAIRDRGNNEQFF. For the CDR3, the DNA is TGTGCCAGCGCAATCCGGGACAGGGGTAACAATGAGCAGTTCTTC.

The rearrangement links TRBV6-6 to TRBJ2-2; 9 bases map to TRBD1. The CDR3 covers 17 residues. The V gene end was trimmed by 2 bases and the J gene end by 1 base; junction bases not matched to a gene: 5. From germline, CDR1 is MNHNY and CDR2 SVGAGI (reference sequence). The CDR3 here is CASSYPPGQGNTGELFF. In DNA, the CDR3 is TGTGCCAGCAGTTACCCACCGGGACAGGGGAACACCGGGGAGCTGTTTTTT.

The chain recombines TRBV7-2 with TRBJ1-2; D may be TRBD1 (5 bases). CDR3 size: 13 residues. Germline CDR1 SGHTA, CDR2 FQGNSA. The V end was cut by 0 bases, the J end by 8 bases, with 10 bases between. CDR3 region: CASSLASGDGYTF. In nucleotides, the CDR3 is TGTGCCAGCAGCTTAGCTTCCGGGGACGGCTACACCTTC.

This clonotype was counted only a few times. The chain combines TRBV20-1 with TRBJ1-5; D may be TRBD1 (6 bases). Deletions cut 7 bases from V and 3 bases from J, with 13 bases between. The germline gives CDR1 DFQATT, CDR2 SNEGSKA (reference sequence). The CDR3 is 13 residues long. The CDR3 DNA reads as TGCAGTGTTTCCACAGGGCCCAATCAGCCCCAGCATTTT. Its protein product is CSVSTGPNQPQHF.

This clonotype appeared a few times. This rearrangement joins TRBV7-2 to TRBJ2-7; 8 bases line up with TRBD1. The length of the CDR3 is 13 residues. V dropped 3 bases and J dropped 5; count of bases not matched to a gene: 3. Germline lookup yields CDR1 SGHTA and CDR2 FQGNSA. The CDR3 nucleotides are TGTGCCAGCAGCTTGACAGGGGCCCACGAGCAGTACTTC. It is translated as CASSLTGAHEQYF.

This clonotype has only a few counts. J is TRBJ2-2 and V is TRBV4-1; D gene ambiguous. Trimming took off 6 bases at V and 4 bases at J, with 12 bases between the two ends. The length of the CDR3 is 14 residues. Germline CDR1 and CDR2: MGHRA and YSYEKL. The CDR3 spells CASRERPGTGELFF. CDR3 sequence (DNA): TGCGCCAGCAGGGAGCGCCCGGGCACCGGGGAGCTGTTTTTT.

The chain links TRBV20-1 to TRBJ2-5; TRBD2 agrees at 8 bases. CDR1 DFQATT and CDR2 SNEGSKA come from the germline V gene (reference sequence). This CDR3 has 15 residues. V was pared by 3 bases and J by 5 bases, with 11 bases of the junction left unmatched. CDR3 in DNA: TGCAGTGCTAGGCTCATCCACGGGGGGGCGGAGACCCAGTACTTC. It yields the protein CSARLIHGGAETQYF.

This clonotype showed up just a few times. For the CDR3, the DNA is TGTGCCAGCCTTGACAGGCTAAACACTGAAGCTTTCTTT. It translates to CASLDRLNTEAFF. V gene TRBV25-1 combines with J gene TRBJ1-1; TRBD1 is a possible D gene (6 bases). V was trimmed by 8 bases and J by 2 bases, leaving 12 bases between them. This CDR3 region has 13 residues. In germline, CDR1 is MGHDK, CDR2 SYGVNS.

This clonotype was seen only a few times. The V call is TRBV12-3 or TRBV12-4, the J call TRBJ2-3; 7 bases align to TRBD2. V was clipped by 7 bases and J by 5 bases; unmatched bases: 6. CDR3 length: 13 amino acids. In nucleotides, the CDR3 is TGTGCCAGCATGTTTGGGGGGGGAGATACGCAGTATTTT. This gives the protein CASMFGGGDTQYF.

This clonotype was observed a few times. The J gene is TRBJ2-3, the V gene TRBV7-3, with 8 bases aligning to TRBD2. Germline assignment: CDR1 SGHTA and CDR2 FQGTGA. J lost 5 bases, V lost 2 bases, and 9 bases had no gene match. This CDR3 is built from 16 residues. In DNA, the CDR3 is TGTGCCAGCAGCTTATTCGCGGGGGGACCCGTAGATACGCAGTATTTT. It specifies CASSLFAGGPVDTQYF.